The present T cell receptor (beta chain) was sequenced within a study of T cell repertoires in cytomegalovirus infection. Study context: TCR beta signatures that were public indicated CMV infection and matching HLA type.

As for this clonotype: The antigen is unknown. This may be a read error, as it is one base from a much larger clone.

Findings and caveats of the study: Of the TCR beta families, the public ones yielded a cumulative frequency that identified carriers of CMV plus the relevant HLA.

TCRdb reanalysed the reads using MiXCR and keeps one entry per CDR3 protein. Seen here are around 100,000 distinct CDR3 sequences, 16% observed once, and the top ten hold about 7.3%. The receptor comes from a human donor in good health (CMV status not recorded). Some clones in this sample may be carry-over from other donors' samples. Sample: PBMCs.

The CDR3 DNA reads as TGTGCCAGCAGCGCCTCTAGCGGGGGGGTTGTTACGCAGTATTTT. Protein sequence: CASSASSGGVVTQYF. The chain recombines TRBV7-2 with TRBJ2-3; 12 bases match TRBD2. From germline, CDR1 is SGHTA and CDR2 FQGNSA. This CDR3 is built from 15 residues. Germline trimming cut 5 bases from V and 8 bases from J; bases unmatched to any gene: 8.